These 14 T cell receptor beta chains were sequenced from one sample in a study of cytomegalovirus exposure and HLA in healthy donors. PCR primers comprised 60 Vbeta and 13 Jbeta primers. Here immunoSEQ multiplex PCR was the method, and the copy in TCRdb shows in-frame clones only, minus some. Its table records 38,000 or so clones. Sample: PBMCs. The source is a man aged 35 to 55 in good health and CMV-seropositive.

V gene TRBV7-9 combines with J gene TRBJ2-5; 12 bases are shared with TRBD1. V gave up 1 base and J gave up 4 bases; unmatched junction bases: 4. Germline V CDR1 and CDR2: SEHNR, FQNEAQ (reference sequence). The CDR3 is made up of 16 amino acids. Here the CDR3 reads CASSLVGTGGRETQYF. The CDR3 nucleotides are TGTGCCAGCAGCTTAGTCGGGACAGGGGGCCGAGAGACCCAGTACTTC.

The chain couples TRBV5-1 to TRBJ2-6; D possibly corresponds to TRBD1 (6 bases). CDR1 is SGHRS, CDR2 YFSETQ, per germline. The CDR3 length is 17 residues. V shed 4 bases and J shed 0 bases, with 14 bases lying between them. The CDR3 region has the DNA TGCGCCAGCAGCCCCAGGGGCGCGATCTCTGGGGCCAACGTCCTGACTTTC. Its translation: CASSPRGAISGANVLTF.

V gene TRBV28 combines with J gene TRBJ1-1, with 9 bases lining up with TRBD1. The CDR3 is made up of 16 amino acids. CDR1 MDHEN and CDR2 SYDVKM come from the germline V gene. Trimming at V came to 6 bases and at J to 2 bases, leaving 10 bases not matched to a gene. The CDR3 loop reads CASRPPGTGSNTEAFF. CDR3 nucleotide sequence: TGTGCCAGCAGGCCCCCGGGGACAGGGAGCAACACTGAAGCTTTCTTT. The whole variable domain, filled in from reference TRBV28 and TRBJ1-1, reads DVKVTQSSRYLVKRTGEKVFLECVQDMDHENMFWYRQDPGLGLRLIYFSYDVKMKEKGDIPEGYSVSREKKERFSLILESASTNQTSMYLCASRPPGTGSNTEAFFGQGTRLTVV.

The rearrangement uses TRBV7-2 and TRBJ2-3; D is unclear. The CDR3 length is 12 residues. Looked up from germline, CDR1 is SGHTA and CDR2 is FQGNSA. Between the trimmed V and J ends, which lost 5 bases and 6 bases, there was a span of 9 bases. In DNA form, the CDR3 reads TGTGCCAGCAGCCCGAGCCCGGATACGCAGTATTTT. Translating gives CASSPSPDTQYF.

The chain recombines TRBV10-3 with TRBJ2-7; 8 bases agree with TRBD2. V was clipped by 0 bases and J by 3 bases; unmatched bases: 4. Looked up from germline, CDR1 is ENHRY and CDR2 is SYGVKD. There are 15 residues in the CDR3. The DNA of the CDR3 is TGTGCCATCAGTGAGTCTGTCAGCGGGAGCTACGAGCAGTACTTC. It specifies CAISESVSGSYEQYF.

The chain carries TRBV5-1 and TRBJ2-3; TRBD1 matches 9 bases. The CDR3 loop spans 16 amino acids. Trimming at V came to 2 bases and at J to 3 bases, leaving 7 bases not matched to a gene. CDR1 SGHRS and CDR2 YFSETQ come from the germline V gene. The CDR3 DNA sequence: TGCGCCAGCAGCTTAACACAGGGGGCGATGACAGATACGCAGTATTTT. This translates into CASSLTQGAMTDTQYF.

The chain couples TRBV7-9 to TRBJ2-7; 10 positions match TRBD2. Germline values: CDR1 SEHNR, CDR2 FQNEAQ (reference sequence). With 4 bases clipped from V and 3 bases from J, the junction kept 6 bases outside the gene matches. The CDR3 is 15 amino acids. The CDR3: CASSSPSGSLYEQYF. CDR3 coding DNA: TGTGCCAGCAGCTCGCCTAGCGGGAGTCTCTACGAGCAGTACTTC.

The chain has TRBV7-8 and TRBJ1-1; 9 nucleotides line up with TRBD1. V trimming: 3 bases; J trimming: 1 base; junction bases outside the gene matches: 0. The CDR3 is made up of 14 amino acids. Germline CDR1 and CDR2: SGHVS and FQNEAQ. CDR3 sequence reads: CASSLGQGNTEAFF. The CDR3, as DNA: TGTGCCAGCAGCTTGGGACAGGGGAACACTGAAGCTTTCTTT.

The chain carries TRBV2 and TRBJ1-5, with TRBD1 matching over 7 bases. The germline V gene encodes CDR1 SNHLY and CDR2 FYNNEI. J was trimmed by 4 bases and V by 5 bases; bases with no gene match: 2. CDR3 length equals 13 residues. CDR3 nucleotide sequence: TGTGCCAGCAGTCGACAGGGAAATCAGCCCCAGCATTTT. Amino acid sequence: CASSRQGNQPQHF.

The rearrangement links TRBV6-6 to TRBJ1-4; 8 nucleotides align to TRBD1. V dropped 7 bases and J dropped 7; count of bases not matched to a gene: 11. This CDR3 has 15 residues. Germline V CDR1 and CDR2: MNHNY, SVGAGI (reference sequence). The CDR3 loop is CASTVLGQGGEKLFF. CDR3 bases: TGTGCCAGCACCGTTCTCGGACAGGGTGGTGAAAAACTGTTTTTT.

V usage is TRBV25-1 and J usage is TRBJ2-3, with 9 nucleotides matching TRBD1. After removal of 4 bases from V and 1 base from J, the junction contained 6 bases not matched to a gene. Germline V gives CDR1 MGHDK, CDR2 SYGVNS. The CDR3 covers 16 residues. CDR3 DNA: TGTGCCAGCAGTGCACAGGGGGCGGCTCGCACAGATACGCAGTATTTT. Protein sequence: CASSAQGAARTDTQYF. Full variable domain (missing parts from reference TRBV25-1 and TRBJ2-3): EADIYQTPRYLVIGTGKKITLECSQTMGHDKMYWYQQDPGMELHLIHYSYGVNSTEKGDLSSESTVSRIRTEHFPLTLESARPSHTSQYLCASSAQGAARTDTQYFGPGTRLTVL.

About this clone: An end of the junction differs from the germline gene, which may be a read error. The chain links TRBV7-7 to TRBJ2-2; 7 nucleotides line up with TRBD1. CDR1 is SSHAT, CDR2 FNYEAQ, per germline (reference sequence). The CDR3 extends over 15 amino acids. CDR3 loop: CASSLGTENTGELFF. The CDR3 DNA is TGTGCTAGCAGCTTAGGGACAGAGAACACCGGGGAGCTGTTTTTT.

CDR3 DNA: TGTGCCAGCAGTTTAATTTCGGCTAGCGGATACAATGAGCAGTTCTTC. This codes for CASSLISASGYNEQFF. This chain links TRBV28 with TRBJ2-1, with 7 bases fitting TRBD2. The CDR3 contains 16 residues. After removal of 2 bases from V and 4 bases from J, the junction contained 8 bases not matched to a gene. Per germline, CDR1 MDHEN and CDR2 SYDVKM.

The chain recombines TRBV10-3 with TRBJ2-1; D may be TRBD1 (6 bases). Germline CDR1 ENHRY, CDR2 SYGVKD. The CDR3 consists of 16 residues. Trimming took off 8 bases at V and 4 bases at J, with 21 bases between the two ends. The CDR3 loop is CAIANTLGQIYNEQFF. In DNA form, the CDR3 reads TGTGCCATCGCAAATACACTGGGACAAATATACAATGAGCAGTTCTTC.